A selection of T cell receptor beta chains follows, all from one sample in a study of blood T cell repertoires in COVID-19. Method: immunoSEQ multiplex PCR; TCRdb's copy keeps in-frame clones and lacks some. This table has about 180,000 clones, roughly nine tenths appearing once. Sequenced material: peripheral blood. The source is a man younger than 30 who had recovered from COVID-19. Both conserved end residues are part of each CDR3.

v_gene,j_gene,CDR3aa
TRBV4-1,TRBJ2-1,CASSQAGDNEQFF
TRBV5-1,TRBJ1-1,CASRSGDRYTEAFF
TRBV28,TRBJ2-2,CASSLGGRNTGELFF
TRBV30,TRBJ2-1,CAWSPGNEQFF
TRBV20-1,TRBJ2-1,CSASSPGIGGLVNEQFF
TRBV11-2,TRBJ2-7,CASSLRETYEQYF
TRBV6-9,TRBJ1-1,CASTPQGNTEAFF
TRBV30,TRBJ2-6,CAGSQGGANVLTF
TRBV28,TRBJ2-2,CASSLDRGRFGGELFF
TRBV11-2,TRBJ1-2,CASSRDRANYGYTF
TRBV9,TRBJ1-5,CASNRPPDRGGQPQHF
TRBV24-1,TRBJ2-1,CATSDLPQSRDRDQLNEQFF
TRBV12-5,TRBJ2-1,CASGFQRPKKPGDEQFF
TRBV18,TRBJ1-5,CASSPSGLSQPSNQPQHF
TRBV5-8,TRBJ1-1,CASSPRRTGTRNTEAFF
TRBV6-5,TRBJ2-1,CASSYGYEQFF
TRBV7-2,TRBJ2-3,CASSSLPSRGEDTQYF
TRBV19,TRBJ1-5,CASTPTGASNQPQHF
TRBV30,TRBJ1-1,CAWTRGTEAFF
TRBV7-9,TRBJ1-1,CASSARGGGTEAFF
TRBV4-2,TRBJ2-7,CASSPTTGGRGYEQYF
TRBV5-1,TRBJ2-7,CASSLDVSGRLRSYEQYF
TRBV9,TRBJ2-6,CASSVGEGTGSSGANVLTF
TRBV5-1,TRBJ2-5,CASRLLAGVGETQYF
TRBV29-1,TRBJ2-5,CSAGTGGLGETQYF
TRBV19,TRBJ2-4,CASSATIPGQGRLAKNIQYF
TRBV5-4,TRBJ2-5,CASGLAGDRSETQYF
TRBV11-2,TRBJ2-1,CASSLQGLAGNNEQFF
TRBV10-3,TRBJ1-2,CAIREGPPEYGYTF
TRBV6-4,TRBJ2-2,CASSPLAGEVTGELFF
TRBV30,TRBJ1-2,CALGVGGYTF
TRBV12-5,TRBJ2-1,CASGGLGALPYNEQFF
TRBV6-4,TRBJ2-1,CASSENFNRPGSNEQFF
TRBV19,TRBJ1-4,CASSALTLEKLFF
TRBV19,TRBJ1-2,CASSWEVFVSGYTF
TRBV5-1,TRBJ2-3,CASSWEGDTQYF
TRBV20-1,TRBJ2-7,CSASRPGAGEQYF
TRBV5-1,TRBJ2-2,CASSSSGTGHTGELFF
TRBV4-2,TRBJ2-2,CASSQDGKTLQGRNTGELFF
TRBV7-8,TRBJ2-1,CASSSPRLRGEQFF
TRBV11-3,TRBJ2-7,CASSLGPSYEQYF
TRBV12-5,TRBJ1-2,CASGSSGASGYTF
TRBV5-1,TRBJ2-5,CASSSGGNQETQYF
TRBV29-1,TRBJ2-7,CSAGTRGYYEQYF
TRBV12-5,TRBJ2-4,CASGPRTGGMLAKNIQYF
TRBV30,TRBJ1-1,CAWSWTGKNTEAFF
TRBV7-9,TRBJ1-2,CASRARDRGQNGYTF
TRBV7-9,TRBJ2-3,CASSPLPSETQYF